This T cell receptor (beta chain) was captured in a study of memory CD4+ T cells and cytomegalovirus serostatus. Whole-study findings and limits: Suggested: most of the CMV-linked TCR signature lies in CD4+ memory cells. CD4+ memory repertoires contained about two fifths of the 164 reported CMV TCRbeta sequences. Median bootstrapped AUC for CMV status was just under 0.97 originally, about 0.9 US-trained.

About this clone: Its antigen is not identified. The same CDR3 can be traced to other DNA sequences in this sample.

The sort gate was single viable CD3+CD4+CD8-CD45RO+ cells for memory CD4+ T cells. After removal of 6 bases from V and 2 bases from J, the junction contained 6 bases not matched to a gene. The CDR3 is 15 residues long. Germline V lookup: CDR1 LNHDA, CDR2 SQIVND (reference sequence). In the original processing: After removing out-of-frame reads, over 2 million distinct TCRbeta sequences remained. TCRdb's copy holds only in-frame clones and misses some; the assay was immunoSEQ multiplex PCR. V and J calls and clone size follow that table, whereas D and trimming were derived from the DNA. The sample records 50,000 to 75,000 clones, approximately 78% being singletons.

The J gene is TRBJ1-5, the V gene TRBV19; 8 nucleotides agree with TRBD1. Sequences were obtained from memory CD4+ T cells from blood. The receptor comes from an adult in good health and CMV-seronegative. The CDR3 DNA reads as TGTGCCAGTAGACCGACAGGGGAGGGCAATCAGCCCCAGCATTTT. This sequence encodes CASRPTGEGNQPQHF.